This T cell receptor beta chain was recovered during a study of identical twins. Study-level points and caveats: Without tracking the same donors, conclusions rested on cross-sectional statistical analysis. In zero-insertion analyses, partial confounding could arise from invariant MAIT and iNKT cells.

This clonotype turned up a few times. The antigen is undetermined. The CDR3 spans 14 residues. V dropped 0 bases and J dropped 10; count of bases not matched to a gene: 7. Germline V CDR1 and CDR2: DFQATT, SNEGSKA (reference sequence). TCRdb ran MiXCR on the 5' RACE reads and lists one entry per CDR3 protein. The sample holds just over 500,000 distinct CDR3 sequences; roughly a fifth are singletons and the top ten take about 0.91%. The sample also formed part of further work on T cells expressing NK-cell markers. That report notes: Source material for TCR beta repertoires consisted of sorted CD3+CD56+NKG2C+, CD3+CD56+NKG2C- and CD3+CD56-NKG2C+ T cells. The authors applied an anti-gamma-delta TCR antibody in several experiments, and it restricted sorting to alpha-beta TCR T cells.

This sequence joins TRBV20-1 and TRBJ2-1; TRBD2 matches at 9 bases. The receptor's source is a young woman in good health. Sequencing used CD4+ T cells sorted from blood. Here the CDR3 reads CSAREPSGNREQFF. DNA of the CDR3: TGCAGTGCTAGAGAGCCTAGCGGGAACCGGGAGCAGTTCTTC.